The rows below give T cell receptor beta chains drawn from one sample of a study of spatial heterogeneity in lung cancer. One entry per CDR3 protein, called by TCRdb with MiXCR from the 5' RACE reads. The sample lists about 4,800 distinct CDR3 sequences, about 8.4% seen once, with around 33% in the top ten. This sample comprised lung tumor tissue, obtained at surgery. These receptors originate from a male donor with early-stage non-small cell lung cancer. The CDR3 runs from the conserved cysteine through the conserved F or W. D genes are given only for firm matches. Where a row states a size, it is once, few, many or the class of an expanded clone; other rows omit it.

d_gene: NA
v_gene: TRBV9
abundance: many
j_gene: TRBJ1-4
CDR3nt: TGTGCCAGCAGCGTAGGGGGACGCAGGAATGAAAAACTGTTTTTT
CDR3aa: CASSVGGRRNEKLFF

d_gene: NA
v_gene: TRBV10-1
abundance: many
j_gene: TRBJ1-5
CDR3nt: TGCGCCAGCAGTGAGTCGGGCAGGGTAAATCAGCCCCAGCATTTT
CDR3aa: CASSESGRVNQPQHF

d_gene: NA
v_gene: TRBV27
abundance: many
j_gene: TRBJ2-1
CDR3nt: TGTGCCAGCAGTTTGCCCCCCGGGGGCGAGCAGTTCTTC
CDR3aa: CASSLPPGGEQFF

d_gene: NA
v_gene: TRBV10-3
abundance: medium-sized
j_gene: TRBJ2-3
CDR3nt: TGTGCCACCCTGAAGGACTCCCGTGAGGATACGCAGTATTTT
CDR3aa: CATLKDSREDTQYF

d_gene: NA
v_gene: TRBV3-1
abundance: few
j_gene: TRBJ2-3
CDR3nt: TGTGCCAGCAGCCAAGATGCGGGACCCTCCACAGATACGCAGTATTTT
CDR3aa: CASSQDAGPSTDTQYF

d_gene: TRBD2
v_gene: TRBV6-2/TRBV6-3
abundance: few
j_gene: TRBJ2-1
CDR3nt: TGTGCCAGCAGTTACATTGGCGGACTAGGCCAGTTCTTC
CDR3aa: CASSYIGGLGQFF

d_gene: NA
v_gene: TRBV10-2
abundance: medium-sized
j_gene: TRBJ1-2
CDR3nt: TGCGCCAGCAGGGACACCTCCCTGTCCATTAACTATGGCTACACCTTC
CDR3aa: CASRDTSLSINYGYTF

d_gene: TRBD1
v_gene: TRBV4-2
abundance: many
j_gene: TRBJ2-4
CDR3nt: TGTGCCAGCAGCCAAACCGGGACAGGGGGCGCGGGAAACATTCAGTACTTC
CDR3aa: CASSQTGTGGAGNIQYF

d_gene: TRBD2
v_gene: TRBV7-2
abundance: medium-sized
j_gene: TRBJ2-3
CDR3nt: TGTGCCAGCAGCCCTGGGGAGCGGGAGTGGACAGATACGCAGTATTTT
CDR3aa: CASSPGEREWTDTQYF

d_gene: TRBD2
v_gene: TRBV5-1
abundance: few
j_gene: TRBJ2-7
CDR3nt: TGCGCCAGCAGCTGGACGGGCGGGAGTGTGGACGAGCAGTACTTC
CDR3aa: CASSWTGGSVDEQYF

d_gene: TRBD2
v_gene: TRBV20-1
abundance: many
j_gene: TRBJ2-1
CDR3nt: TGCAGTGCTAGCCCAGCCCAACTAGCGGGAGGGGACAATGAGCAGTTCTTC
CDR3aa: CSASPAQLAGGDNEQFF

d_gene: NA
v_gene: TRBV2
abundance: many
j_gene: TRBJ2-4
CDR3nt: TGTGCCAGCAGAGCCACAGGATTCAAAAACATTCAGTACTTC
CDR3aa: CASRATGFKNIQYF

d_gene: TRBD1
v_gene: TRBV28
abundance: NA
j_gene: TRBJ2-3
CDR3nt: TGTGCCAGCAGACAGGGGGCTTGGTCAGATACGCAGTATTTT
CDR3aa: CASRQGAWSDTQYF

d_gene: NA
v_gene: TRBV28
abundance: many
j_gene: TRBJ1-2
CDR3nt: TGTGCCAGCAGAGTTGGGGGGGACTATGGCTACACCTTC
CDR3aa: CASRVGGDYGYTF

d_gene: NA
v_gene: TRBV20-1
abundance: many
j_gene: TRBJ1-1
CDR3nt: TGCAGTGCTCGCAAGAGCACTGAAGCTTTCTTT
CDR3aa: CSARKSTEAFF

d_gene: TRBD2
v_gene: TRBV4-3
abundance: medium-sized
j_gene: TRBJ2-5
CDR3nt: TGCGCCAGCAGCCCGGGGACTAGCGGGCTTCGCATCGCGACCCAGTACTTC
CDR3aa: CASSPGTSGLRIATQYF

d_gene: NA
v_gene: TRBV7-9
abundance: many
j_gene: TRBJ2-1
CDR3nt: TGTGCCAGCAGCTTACCTGGAGCCGGTAATGAGCAGTTCTTC
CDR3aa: CASSLPGAGNEQFF

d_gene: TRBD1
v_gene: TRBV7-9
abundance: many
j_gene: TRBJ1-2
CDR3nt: TGTGCCTGGACAGGGTCCAACTATGGCTACACCTTC
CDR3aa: CAWTGSNYGYTF